This paragraph reports one T cell receptor (beta chain). Antigen specificity is unknown. The sample is drawn from a study of cytomegalovirus exposure and HLA in healthy donors. Study observations and caveats: In presence/absence analyses, roughly uniform sequencing depth across donors was assumed. Productive status was seen about 87% or about 30% of the time for most TCR beta V segments in an earlier analysis.

Germline V gene data show CDR1 as KGHSH and CDR2 as LQKENI. The CDR3 is 13 residues long. Trimming left V 4 bases short and J 6 bases short, with 12 bases between. Unrecorded immune exposure was likely among donors, who were nominally healthy when sampled. Both 60 Vbeta primers and 13 Jbeta primers went into the PCR. The repertoire was sequenced with immunoSEQ multiplex PCR; TCRdb's copy has only in-frame clones and lacks some. The top ten clones hold around 1.5% of a sample with 100,000 to 150,000 clones, roughly 79% of them seen once. This chain connects TRBV18 to TRBJ1-1; D is unclear. This receptor was taken from a woman younger than 30 in good health and CMV-seronegative. Material for sequencing was PBMCs. In nucleotides, the CDR3 is TGTGCCAGCTCACGAGTTACCCAGGCTGAAGCTTTCTTT. This encodes CASSRVTQAEAFF.